This T cell receptor beta chain was profiled in a study of glioma-infiltrating T cells after dendritic cell vaccination. TCRdb keeps only in-frame clones here, not all; method: immunoSEQ multiplex PCR. Here the sample spans some 70,000 clones, 81% being singletons. J lost 4 bases, V lost 0 bases, and 6 bases had no gene match. Germline V gene sequence: CDR1 LGHNA, CDR2 YNFKEQ. The CDR3 sequence is 16 residues long. V is TRBV4-2 and J is TRBJ2-1; 7 bases match TRBD1. The input for sequencing was blood, taken before dendritic cell vaccination. The sequence came from a human donor with glioblastoma. The CDR3 nucleotides are TGTGCCAGCAGCCAAGACGAAGGGGGCCAATACAATGAGCAGTTCTTC. This translates into CASSQDEGGQYNEQFF.